A single sample gave rise to the 20 T cell receptor beta chains below, sequenced in a study of OX40 agonist ivuxolimab in advanced cancers. Repertoires were generated with immunoSEQ multiplex PCR, while TCRdb's copy carries only in-frame clones and drops some. The repertoire holds some 77,000 clones, with around 82% as singletons. The sequenced sample was CD4+ or CD8+ T cells sorted from blood, obtained in a trial of the OX40 agonist ivuxolimab. These receptors originate from an adult with an advanced solid tumor such as melanoma, head and neck, liver or kidney cancer.

This clone has a single count. V gene TRBV30 combines with J gene TRBJ1-3; D gene uncertain. Trimming took 2 bases from V and 4 from J, leaving 12 bases between them. The CDR3 extends over 14 amino acids. Germline CDR1 reads GTSNPN; CDR2 reads SVGIG (reference sequence). Here the CDR3 DNA reads TGTGCCTGGAGTTATCTCCCTGAGGGAAACACCATATATTTT. Its translation is CAWSYLPEGNTIYF.

The J gene is TRBJ2-2, the V gene TRBV4-2, with D maybe TRBD2 (6 bases). The CDR3 consists of 13 residues. V was clipped by 3 bases and J by 7 bases, with 9 bases between them. The germline gives CDR1 LGHNA, CDR2 YNFKEQ. The CDR3 protein is CASSQGEDGELFF. In nucleotides, the CDR3 is TGTGCCAGCAGCCAGGGGGAGGACGGGGAGCTGTTTTTT.

The genes are TRBV5-1 and TRBJ2-7; 9 bases line up with TRBD1. Trimming removed 0 bases from V and 2 bases from J; junction bases left unmatched: 3. Germline values: CDR1 SGHRS, CDR2 YFSETQ. CDR3 length equals 15 residues. This chain's CDR3 is CASSLAGQGTYEQYF. The CDR3 bases are TGCGCCAGCAGCTTGGCCGGACAGGGGACCTACGAGCAGTACTTC.

The V call is TRBV7-2, the J call TRBJ2-1; TRBD2 agrees at 10 bases. The CDR3 has 15 residues. The V gene end was trimmed by 4 bases and the J gene end by 4 bases; junction bases not matched to a gene: 4. The germline V gene encodes CDR1 SGHTA and CDR2 FQGNSA. The CDR3 protein is CASSSLAGAYNEQFF. CDR3 nucleotides: TGTGCCAGCAGCTCCCTAGCGGGAGCTTACAATGAGCAGTTCTTC.

The J gene is TRBJ2-7, the V gene TRBV6-5; TRBD1 matches 7 bases. From germline, CDR1 is MNHEY and CDR2 SVGAGI. Unmatched junction bases numbered 2, after V lost 5 bases and J lost 4 bases. The CDR3 spans 12 residues. As DNA, the CDR3 is TGTGCCAGCAGTCTGACAGGGTACGAGCAGTACTTC. It is translated as CASSLTGYEQYF.

The chain carries TRBV4-3 and TRBJ1-4; D might be TRBD1 (5 bases). The CDR3 runs to 17 residues. Deletions cut 3 bases from V and 2 bases from J, with 16 bases between. Germline V lookup: CDR1 LGHNA, CDR2 YSLEER. In nucleotides, the CDR3 is TGCGCCAGCAGCCAGGACCTTAGGGGATCGACTAATGAAAAACTGTTTTTT. Translating it yields CASSQDLRGSTNEKLFF.

As concerns this clone: The junction does not match germline at one end; this may be a read error. CDR3: CASTSGGPGETQYF. CDR3 bases: TGTGCGAGCACATCGGGGGGGCCGGGAGAGACCCAGTACTTC. The V call is TRBV28, the J call TRBJ2-5, with 8 bases matching TRBD2. This CDR3 spans 14 amino acids. Germline V CDR1 and CDR2: MDHEN, SYDVKM. The variable domain in full, with the rest retrieved from reference TRBV28 and TRBJ2-5, is DVKVTQSSRYLVKRTGEKVFLECVQDMDHENMFWYRQDPGLGLRLIYFSYDVKMKEKGDIPEGYSVSREKKERFSLILESASTNQTSMYLCASTSGGPGETQYFGPGTRLLVL.

The chain combines TRBV5-6 with TRBJ1-3, with 8 nucleotides matching TRBD1. The CDR3 has 15 residues. V trimming: 2 bases; J trimming: 4 bases; junction bases outside the gene matches: 5. Germline V lookup: CDR1 SGHDT, CDR2 YYEEEE. CDR3 nucleotide sequence: TGTGCCAGCAGCTTCCTGGACAGGGTAGGAAACACCATATATTTT. Its translation is CASSFLDRVGNTIYF.

The rearrangement joins TRBV5-1 to TRBJ1-2; D remains unclear. Germline loops: CDR1 SGHRS, CDR2 YFSETQ. This CDR3 spans 13 amino acids. V dropped 0 bases and J dropped 8 bases, with 11 bases sitting between them. CDR3 in amino acids: CASSLGGVEGYTF. The CDR3 DNA reads as TGCGCCAGCAGCTTGGGTGGAGTCGAGGGCTACACCTTC.

The chain combines TRBV6-5 with TRBJ1-3, with D uncertain. The CDR3 has 11 amino acids. The V and J ends lost 3 bases and 7 bases respectively, with 4 bases between them. Germline V gene lookup returns CDR1 MNHEY and CDR2 SVGAGI. The chain's CDR3 is CASSYMNTIYF. Here the CDR3 DNA reads TGTGCCAGCAGTTATATGAACACCATATATTTT.

The chain links TRBV28 to TRBJ1-6; 7 positions match TRBD1. J gave up 5 bases and V 10 bases, and 11 bases lay outside the gene matches. The CDR3 runs to 15 residues. Germline values: CDR1 MDHEN, CDR2 SYDVKM. CDR3 nucleotide sequence: TGTGCCACCTCCCCCGTGGGACAGAATAATTCACCCCTCCACTTT. As protein: CATSPVGQNNSPLHF.

This rearrangement joins TRBV28 to TRBJ1-1; D uncertain. This CDR3 is 13 amino acids long. CDR1 is MDHEN, CDR2 SYDVKM, per germline. The V end was cut by 7 bases, the J end by 1 base, with 10 bases between. The CDR3 DNA is TGTGCCAGCACCCCGGGAAGGAACACTGAAGCTTTCTTT. It is translated as CASTPGRNTEAFF.

The V call is TRBV5-5, the J call TRBJ1-6, with a possible D match to TRBD1 (6 bases). The CDR3 runs to 15 residues. The ends were cut back, 0 bases at V and 10 bases at J, with 14 bases in the middle. Germline V gives CDR1 SGHKS, CDR2 YYEKEE (reference sequence). The CDR3 DNA is TGTGCCAGCAGCTTGGATTCAGGGGAAAGGTCACCCCTCCACTTT. This translates into CASSLDSGERSPLHF.

This chain joins TRBV2 and TRBJ2-7, with 10 bases fitting TRBD1. Germline values: CDR1 SNHLY, CDR2 FYNNEI. The J segment lost 2 bases and the V segment lost 8 bases, leaving 6 bases of the junction unmatched. The CDR3 sequence is 14 residues long. In DNA form, the CDR3 reads TGTGCCAGCCGACAGGGGGCAGGGGCCTACGAGCAGTACTTC. Protein product: CASRQGAGAYEQYF.

The chain has TRBV27 and TRBJ1-5; TRBD1 aligns across 7 bases. V shed 5 bases and J 6 bases; nucleotides not matched to a gene: 10. Germline V gene sequence: CDR1 MNHEY, CDR2 SMNVEV (reference sequence). The CDR3 length is 15 residues. The CDR3 bases are TGTGCCAGCAGTATTTCCTCAGGGGGGGGTCAGCCCCAGCATTTT. This gives the protein CASSISSGGGQPQHF.

The chain recombines TRBV9 with TRBJ1-2; 7 bases agree with TRBD1. The CDR3 consists of 15 residues. The V and J ends lost 0 bases and 4 bases, in that order; junction bases with no gene match: 6. From germline, CDR1 is SGDLS and CDR2 YYNGEE. CDR3 amino acids: CASSVGEGGGYGYTF. The CDR3 region has the DNA TGTGCCAGCAGCGTAGGCGAAGGGGGCGGCTATGGCTACACCTTC.

The CDR3 region is CASSDAGTSGRRNEQFF. In DNA, the CDR3 is TGTGCCAGCAGCGACGCCGGGACTAGCGGGAGGAGGAATGAGCAGTTCTTC. V and J are TRBV7-9 and TRBJ2-1; 15 positions match TRBD2. Germline-derived CDR1 and CDR2 are SEHNR and FQNEAQ (reference sequence). This CDR3 is built from 17 residues. The ends lost 5 bases at V and 7 bases at J; junction bases unmatched: 9. The full variable domain, completed using reference TRBV7-9 and TRBJ2-1, is DTGVSQNPRHKITKRGQNVTFRCDPISEHNRLYWYRQTLGQGPEFLTYFQNEAQLEKSRLLSDRFSAERPKGSFSTLEIQRTEQGDSAMYLCASSDAGTSGRRNEQFFGPGTRLTVL.

This chain uses TRBV5-1 with TRBJ2-2; D is uncertain. Germline V gives CDR1 SGHRS, CDR2 YFSETQ. This CDR3 is 13 amino acids long. V dropped 4 bases and J dropped 3 bases, with 7 bases sitting between them. CDR3 loop: CASSPVDTGELFF. CDR3 nucleotide sequence: TGCGCCAGCAGCCCGGTGGACACCGGGGAGCTGTTTTTT.

The V and J genes are TRBV2 and TRBJ2-6; no clear D. Trimming pared 6 bases from V and 0 bases from J, leaving 9 bases between. In germline, CDR1 is SNHLY, CDR2 FYNNEI. This CDR3 comprises 15 residues. The CDR3 nucleotides read TGTGCCAGCAGCGCCGGCAGCTCTGGGGCCAACGTCCTGACTTTC. This sequence encodes CASSAGSSGANVLTF.

CDR3 residues: CASGSDRTNEKLFF. DNA of the CDR3: TGTGCTAGTGGCTCCGACAGGACGAATGAAAAACTGTTTTTT. The V call is TRBV12-5, the J call TRBJ1-4; TRBD1 might be the D (6 bases). From germline, CDR1 is LGHNT and CDR2 FRNRAP. The CDR3 has 14 amino acids. The V and J ends lost 6 bases and 5 bases respectively, with 13 bases between them.